These T cell receptor beta chains were read from a single sample in a study of blood T cell repertoires in COVID-19. TCRdb keeps only in-frame clones here, not all; method: immunoSEQ multiplex PCR. Of approximately 75,000 clones listed, roughly 84% are singletons. The source material was peripheral blood. The receptors were sampled from a woman between 45 and 60 years old with acute or convalescent COVID-19. Each CDR3 is given with its conserved first and last residue. The order of the fields is V gene, clone size, J gene, D gene, CDR3 protein, CDR3 DNA. A D gene is named only where the DNA matches it firmly. Clone size is shown for a subset of rows, as once, few, many or a class of expanded clone.

TRBV14	.	TRBJ2-5	.	CASSQDFFGGPQETQYF	TGTGCCAGCAGCCAAGATTTTTTCGGGGGGCCCCAAGAGACCCAGTACTTC
TRBV6-5	.	TRBJ2-5	.	CASSYSTPGETQYF	TGTGCCAGCAGTTACTCGACGCCAGGAGAGACCCAGTACTTC
TRBV5-6	.	TRBJ1-4	.	CASSLRGWGEKLFF	TGTGCCAGCAGTCTGCGAGGGTGGGGTGAAAAACTGTTTTTT
TRBV12-3/TRBV12-4	.	TRBJ2-1	.	CASSFVDEQFF	TGTGCCAGCAGTTTCGTCGATGAGCAGTTCTTC
TRBV18	.	TRBJ2-5	TRBD2	CASSPWSGGSQETQYF	TGTGCCAGCTCACCTTGGAGCGGGGGGTCCCAAGAGACCCAGTACTTC
TRBV4-3	.	TRBJ2-5	.	CASSQLGGTVQETQYF	TGCGCCAGCAGCCAACTGGGCGGGACGGTCCAAGAGACCCAGTACTTC
TRBV12-3/TRBV12-4	.	TRBJ2-1	TRBD2	CASSLLAGGREFF	TGTGCCAGCAGTTTGCTAGCGGGGGGACGAGAGTTCTTC
TRBV5-5	.	TRBJ2-3	TRBD1	CASSSTQDRGNTDTQYF	TGTGCCAGCAGCTCGACCCAAGACAGGGGAAACACAGATACGCAGTATTTT
TRBV7-3	.	TRBJ1-6	.	CASSLRGAYNSPLHF	TGTGCCAGCAGCTTAAGGGGGGCCTATAATTCACCCCTCCACTTT
TRBV19	.	TRBJ2-1	TRBD1	CASTWTGGDEQFF	TGTGCCAGTACGTGGACAGGGGGGGATGAGCAGTTCTTC
TRBV6-5	.	TRBJ2-7	TRBD1	CASSYRDRAEQYF	TGTGCCAGCAGTTACCGGGACAGGGCCGAGCAGTACTTC
TRBV5-4	few	TRBJ2-1	.	CASSSRKEGAYNEQFF	TGTGCCAGCAGCTCCCGAAAAGAGGGGGCCTACAATGAGCAGTTCTTC
TRBV5-8	.	TRBJ2-7	.	CASSLVKWSAYEQYF	TGTGCCAGCAGCTTGGTTAAGTGGAGCGCCTACGAGCAGTACTTC
TRBV6-2/TRBV6-3	.	TRBJ2-3	.	CASSSGDRTDTQYF	TGTGCCAGCAGTTCGGGGGACCGCACAGATACGCAGTATTTT
TRBV19	few	TRBJ2-5	.	CASRPGGNQETQYF	TGTGCCAGTAGACCCGGAGGCAATCAAGAGACCCAGTACTTC
TRBV19	.	TRBJ2-4	.	CAATPRRQDLAKNIQYF	TGTGCCGCTACCCCCCGCCGACAGGACCTAGCCAAAAACATTCAGTACTTC
TRBV3-1/TRBV3-2	.	TRBJ1-4	TRBD1	CASSHFGQGATNEKLFF	TGTGCCAGCAGCCACTTCGGACAGGGAGCAACTAATGAAAAACTGTTTTTT
TRBV11-1	.	TRBJ1-1	.	CASSPAGRGMNTEAFF	TGTGCCAGCAGCCCGGCGGGGAGGGGAATGAACACTGAAGCTTTCTTT
TRBV3-1/TRBV3-2	.	TRBJ2-7	.	CASSLVGTPSYEQYF	TGTGCCAGCAGCCTTGTTGGGACACCTTCCTACGAGCAGTACTTC
TRBV2	.	TRBJ2-6	.	CASRAFGRANVLTF	TGTGCCAGCAGAGCCTTTGGGCGGGCCAACGTCCTGACTTTC
TRBV19	.	TRBJ1-2	TRBD1	CASQTGGYGYTF	TGTGCCAGTCAGACAGGGGGCTATGGCTACACCTTC
TRBV7-2	.	TRBJ2-7	.	CASSRRSTYEQYF	TGTGCCAGCAGCAGACGGAGTACCTACGAGCAGTACTTC